The sequence of this T cell receptor beta chain was determined in a study of shared clonotypes between healthy human individuals. CDR3 length: 13 amino acids. CDR1 SGHAT and CDR2 FQNNGV come from the germline V gene. V lost 6 bases to trimming and J lost 3 bases, with 10 bases between them. Assay: immunoSEQ multiplex PCR; the TCRdb copy retains only in-frame clones and omits some. The repertoire holds more than 1.2 million clones, with approximately 98.5% as singletons. This receptor was identified in a man aged 25-45 years in good health. This chain connects TRBV11-2 to TRBJ2-3; no clear D gene. What was sequenced was naive CD4+ T cells sorted from blood. The sample's subset: CD45RA+ positively selected. The CDR3 DNA sequence: TGTGCCAGCAGTCAAATAGGTACAGATACGCAGTATTTT. It is translated as CASSQIGTDTQYF. Full variable domain (remainder filled in from reference TRBV11-2 and TRBJ2-3): EAGVAQSPRYKIIEKRQSVAFWCNPISGHATLYWYQQILGQGPKLLIQFQNNGVVDDSQLPKDRFSAERLKGVDSTLKIQPAKLEDSAVYLCASSQIGTDTQYFGPGTRLTVL.